The 14 T cell receptor beta chains listed next were all sequenced from one sample in a study of cytomegalovirus exposure and HLA in healthy donors. PCR was performed using 60 Vbeta and 13 Jbeta primers. Data came from immunoSEQ multiplex PCR; TCRdb stores just in-frame clones and leaves some out. The top ten hold about 3.1% of the sample, which has fewer than 250,000 clones, almost 75% seen once. Source material: PBMCs. All receptors come from a woman aged 30 to 39 in good health and CMV-seropositive.

The rearrangement uses TRBV5-4 and TRBJ2-5; possible D gene TRBD2, 6 bases. In germline, CDR1 is SGHNT, CDR2 YYREEE (reference sequence). Trimming removed 4 bases at V and 1 base at J, with 11 bases between. The CDR3 runs to 14 residues. CDR3 bases: TGTGCCAGCAGCCTCGGGACTGGCCAAGAGACCCAGTACTTC. It codes for CASSLGTGQETQYF.

This clone was counted once. The chain carries TRBV20-1 and TRBJ2-1; D possibly corresponds to TRBD2 (6 bases). The V and J ends lost 2 bases and 9 bases respectively, with 8 bases between them. The germline CDR1 and CDR2 sequences are DFQATT and SNEGSKA (reference sequence). The CDR3 totals 11 residues. The chain's CDR3 is CSARRGSEQFF. In nucleotides, the CDR3 is TGCAGTGCTAGACGGGGGAGTGAGCAGTTCTTC.

Only one count was recorded for this clone. Other DNA sequences in this specimen translate into the identical CDR3. V gene TRBV6-1 combines with J gene TRBJ1-1; perhaps TRBD1 as D (6 bases). V was trimmed by 9 bases and J by 2 bases, leaving 16 bases between them. Germline loops: CDR1 MNHNS, CDR2 SASEGT. This CDR3 contains 14 residues. The CDR3 here is CASRPGTTNTEAFF. CDR3 sequence (DNA): TGTGCCAGTAGGCCTGGGACAACTAACACTGAAGCTTTCTTT.

The V and J genes are TRBV2 and TRBJ1-1, with D possibly matching TRBD1 (6 bases). Trimming removed 2 bases from V and 1 base from J, with 17 bases in between. This CDR3 has 17 residues. Germline CDR1 and CDR2: SNHLY and FYNNEI. The CDR3: CASSERGAGVGNTEAFF. The CDR3 DNA reads TGTGCCAGCAGTGAAAGAGGCGCAGGGGTGGGGAACACTGAAGCTTTCTTT.

V and J are TRBV6-1 and TRBJ2-7; the D gene is possibly TRBD1 (6 bases). The CDR3 runs 15 residues. V gave up 7 bases and J gave up 0 bases, with 16 bases separating them. Germline values: CDR1 MNHNS, CDR2 SASEGT. CDR3 residues: CASIILRGSSYEQYF. In DNA, the CDR3 is TGTGCCAGCATCATTCTAAGGGGGAGCTCCTACGAGCAGTACTTC.

The chain links TRBV10-3 to TRBJ2-1; D is possibly TRBD2 (5 bases). Trimming pared 0 bases from V and 6 bases from J, leaving 15 bases between. CDR3 length: 16 residues. Germline CDR1 is ENHRY and CDR2 is SYGVKD. In nucleotides, the CDR3 is TGTGCCATCAGTGAGTCGAAACAGCGGTTGGGCAATGAGCAGTTCTTC. Translated: CAISESKQRLGNEQFF.

The J gene is TRBJ1-3, the V gene TRBV5-1; tentatively, D is TRBD1 (6 bases). The CDR3 sequence is 18 residues long. Trimming shortened V by 2 bases and J by 1 base, and 19 bases separated the two germline ends. The germline V gene encodes CDR1 SGHRS and CDR2 YFSETQ. In DNA form, the CDR3 reads TGCGCCAGCAGCTTTAAGGGTACTCAGGGGCAATCTGGAAACACCATATATTTT. Its translation is CASSFKGTQGQSGNTIYF.

The rearrangement uses TRBV7-9 and TRBJ2-7, with D tentatively TRBD1 (6 bases). Germline CDR1 and CDR2: SEHNR and FQNEAQ (reference sequence). Trimming left V 5 bases short and J 6 bases short, with 20 bases between. This CDR3 is built from 15 residues. In DNA, the CDR3 is TGTGCCAGCAGCAACCAAGGACAGCCTCTCGGCGAGCAGTACTTC. Protein sequence: CASSNQGQPLGEQYF.

This clone was seen once. This rearrangement joins TRBV19 to TRBJ2-5; the D gene is possibly TRBD1 (6 bases). The DNA matches TRBJ2-7 better at its end, which makes the J call doubtful. Germline V gives CDR1 LNHDA, CDR2 SQIVND (reference sequence). The CDR3 runs 13 residues. CDR3 amino acids: CASSLTGSHEQYF. DNA of the CDR3: TGTGCCAGTAGTCTGACAGGTTCCCACGAGCAGTACTTC.

J is TRBJ2-5 and V is TRBV5-6, with D tentatively TRBD2 (6 bases). The CDR3 has 13 amino acids. The V gene lost 1 base and the J gene lost 5 bases, with 9 bases spanning the gap. Germline-derived CDR1 and CDR2 are SGHDT and YYEEEE. The CDR3 nucleotides read TGTGCCAGCAGCTTGAGGGACTGGGAGACCCAGTACTTC. It specifies CASSLRDWETQYF.

The rearrangement links TRBV28 to TRBJ2-7; the D is unclear. Trimming removed 5 bases at V and 3 bases at J, with 14 bases between. The length of the CDR3 is 14 residues. Germline-derived CDR1 and CDR2 are MDHEN and SYDVKM. The CDR3 DNA reads TGTGCCAGCAGTGAGGTGTCGAAGAACTACGAGCAGTACTTC. Translation gives CASSEVSKNYEQYF.

This clone was observed once. V and J are TRBV21-1 and TRBJ2-2; no check of the table's D call, TRBD2, against the DNA was made. TRBV21-1 is deemed a pseudogene. The CDR3 has 16 residues. The CDR3 is CASSKPGGVNTGELFF. In nucleotides, the CDR3 is TGTGCCAGCAGCAAGCCGGGAGGGGTAAACACCGGGGAGCTGTTTTTT.

In the case of this clone: One end of the junction is discordant with germline, which a read error may explain. The chain links TRBV2 to TRBJ2-5; no definite D call. CDR1 is SNHLY and CDR2 is FYNNEI in the germline V gene. This CDR3 is built from 13 residues. The CDR3 bases are TGTGCCAGCAGTGAAGCCTCTCGTCCTTACACGAACTTC. It encodes CASSEASRPYTNF.

This clone has a single count. The rearrangement joins TRBV2 to TRBJ2-5; the D is unclear. The last part of the DNA fits TRBJ2-7 better; the J call may be wrong. CDR3 length equals 15 residues. Germline assignment: CDR1 SNHLY and CDR2 FYNNEI. Here the CDR3 DNA reads TGTGCCAGCAGTGTAAGGCAGGCTATATCCTACGAGCAGTACTTC. As protein: CASSVRQAISYEQYF.